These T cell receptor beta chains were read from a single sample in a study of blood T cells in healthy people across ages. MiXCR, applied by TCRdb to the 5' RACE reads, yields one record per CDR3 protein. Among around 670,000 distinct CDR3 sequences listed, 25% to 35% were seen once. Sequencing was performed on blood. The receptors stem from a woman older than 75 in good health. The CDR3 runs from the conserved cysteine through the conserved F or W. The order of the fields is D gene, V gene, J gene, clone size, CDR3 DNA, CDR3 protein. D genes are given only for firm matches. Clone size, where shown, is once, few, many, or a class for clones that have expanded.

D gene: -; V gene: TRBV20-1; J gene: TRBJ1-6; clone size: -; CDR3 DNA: TGCAGTGCCCTTCATTCGGGGAGCTCCTATAATTCACCCCTCCACTTT; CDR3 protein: CSALHSGSSYNSPLHF
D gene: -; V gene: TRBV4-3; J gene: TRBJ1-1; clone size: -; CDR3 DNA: TGCGCCAGCAGCCAAGAGGCGGTCAACCCAAGGACTGAAGCTTTCTTT; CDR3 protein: CASSQEAVNPRTEAFF
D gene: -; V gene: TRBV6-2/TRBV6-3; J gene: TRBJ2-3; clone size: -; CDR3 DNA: TGTGCCAGCAGTTTCCGGGACACAAGCACAGATACGCAGTATTTT; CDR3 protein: CASSFRDTSTDTQYF
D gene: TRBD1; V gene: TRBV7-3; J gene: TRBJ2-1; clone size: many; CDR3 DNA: TGTGCCAGCAGCTCGACCCCGACAGGGGGCGCGGGTGAGCAGTTCTTC; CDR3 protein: CASSSTPTGGAGEQFF
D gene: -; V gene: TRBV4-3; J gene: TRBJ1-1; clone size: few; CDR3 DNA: TGCGCCAGCAGCCAGGGGATTTGGGTTCGAGCTTTCTTT; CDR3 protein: CASSQGIWVRAFF
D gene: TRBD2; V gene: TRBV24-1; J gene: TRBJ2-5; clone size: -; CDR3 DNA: TGTGCCACCAGTCCGGGAGGGGAGACCCAGTACTTC; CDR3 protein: CATSPGGETQYF
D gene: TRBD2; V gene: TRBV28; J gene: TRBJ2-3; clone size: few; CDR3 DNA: TGTGCCAGCAGTTTCAGCGGGGGGCAAGACACAGATACGCAGTATTTT; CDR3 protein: CASSFSGGQDTDTQYF
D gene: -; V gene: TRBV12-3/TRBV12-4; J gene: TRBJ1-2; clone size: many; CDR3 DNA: TGTGCCAGCAGTTTCAGAGGGTGGGCACATCAAGCTTGGAATTATGGCTACACCTTC; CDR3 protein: CASSFRGWAHQAWNYGYTF
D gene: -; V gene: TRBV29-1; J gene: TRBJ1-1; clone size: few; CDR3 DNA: TGCACTACGGGACCACGCGCTGAAGCTTTCTTT; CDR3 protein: CTTGPRAEAFF
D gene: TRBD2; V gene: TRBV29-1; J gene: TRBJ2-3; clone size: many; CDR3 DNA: TGCAGCGTTGATTTATCCTTCTCCGGGAGGACAGATACGCAGTATTTT; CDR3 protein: CSVDLSFSGRTDTQYF
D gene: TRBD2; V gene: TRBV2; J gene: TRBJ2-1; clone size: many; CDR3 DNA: TGTGCCAGCAGTGACAGGGTTGCGGGCCGGGAGGATGAGCAGTTCTTC; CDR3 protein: CASSDRVAGREDEQFF
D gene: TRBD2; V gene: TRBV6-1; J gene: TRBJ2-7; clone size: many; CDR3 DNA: TGTGCCAGCAGCCTAGAGGCGGGGGAAACCTACGAGCAGTACTTC; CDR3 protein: CASSLEAGETYEQYF
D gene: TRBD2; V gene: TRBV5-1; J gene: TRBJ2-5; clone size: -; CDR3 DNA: TGCGCCGGCAGCTCCGGACTAGCGACGGAGACCCAGTACTTC; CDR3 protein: CAGSSGLATETQYF
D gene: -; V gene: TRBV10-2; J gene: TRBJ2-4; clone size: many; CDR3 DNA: TGCGCCAGCAGTTACCGGGAGTTAGCCAAAAACATTCAGTACTTC; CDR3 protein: CASSYRELAKNIQYF
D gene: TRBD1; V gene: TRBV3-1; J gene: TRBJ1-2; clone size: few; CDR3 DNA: TGTGCCAGCAGCCACGGTCAACAGGGGGCTGGCTACACCTTC; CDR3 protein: CASSHGQQGAGYTF
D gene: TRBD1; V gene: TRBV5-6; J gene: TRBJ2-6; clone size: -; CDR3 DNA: TGTGCCAGCAGCTTGCCAACAGGGGAGACGTCTGGGGCCAACGTCCTGACTTTC; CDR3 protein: CASSLPTGETSGANVLTF
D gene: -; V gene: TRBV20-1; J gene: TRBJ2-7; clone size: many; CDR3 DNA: TGCAGTGGGGGGGGCAGGGCCTCCTACGAGCAGTACTTC; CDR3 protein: CSGGGRASYEQYF
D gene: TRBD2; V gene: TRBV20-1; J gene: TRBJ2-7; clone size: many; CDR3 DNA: TGCGCAGTGCGGGAGTCCTTGGAGCAGTACTTC; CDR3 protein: CAVRESLEQYF
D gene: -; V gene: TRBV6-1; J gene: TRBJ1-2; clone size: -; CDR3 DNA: TGTGCCACCAAAACCCGAGAGGGAAACGATGGCTACACCTTC; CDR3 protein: CATKTREGNDGYTF
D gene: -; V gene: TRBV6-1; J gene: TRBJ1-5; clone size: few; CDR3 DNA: TGTGCCACTCAATTAGGCGGGGGTGGCAATCAGCCCCAGCATTTT; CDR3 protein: CATQLGGGGNQPQHF
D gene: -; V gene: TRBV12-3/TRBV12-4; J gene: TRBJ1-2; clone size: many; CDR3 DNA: TGTGCCAGCAGTACCACAGGGTCACCTAACTATGGCTACACCTTC; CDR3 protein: CASSTTGSPNYGYTF
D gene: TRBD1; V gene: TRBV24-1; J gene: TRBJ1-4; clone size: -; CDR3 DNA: TGTGCCACCAGTGATAAGGACAGGGTGCAAACTAATGAAAAACTGTTTTTT; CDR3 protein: CATSDKDRVQTNEKLFF
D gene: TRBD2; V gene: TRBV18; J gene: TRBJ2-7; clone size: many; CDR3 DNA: TGTGCCAGCTCGGGACTAGCGGGGCAGAGCTCCTACGAGCAGTACTTC; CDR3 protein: CASSGLAGQSSYEQYF
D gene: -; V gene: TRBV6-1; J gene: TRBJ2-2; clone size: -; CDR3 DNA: TGTGCCAGCAGTGAGCGACAGTTGGGGGCCGGGGAGCTGTTTTTT; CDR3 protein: CASSERQLGAGELFF
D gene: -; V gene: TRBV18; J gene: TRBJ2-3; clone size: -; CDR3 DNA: TGTGCCAGCTCACCACCGGACGCTGCGGATACGCAGTATTTT; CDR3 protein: CASSPPDAADTQYF
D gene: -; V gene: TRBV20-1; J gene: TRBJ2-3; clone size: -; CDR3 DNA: TGCAGTGCCCCGCACGGTGGGACGCAGTATTTT; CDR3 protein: CSAPHGGTQYF
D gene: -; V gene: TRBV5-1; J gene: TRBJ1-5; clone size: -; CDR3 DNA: TGCGCCAGCAGCTTAAAGCCCCAGCATTTT; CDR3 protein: CASSLKPQHF
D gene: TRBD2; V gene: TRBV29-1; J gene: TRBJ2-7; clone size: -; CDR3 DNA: TGCAGCGTTGCGTGGGGCCAAACATGGAGCGGGAGAACCTACGAGCAGTACTTC; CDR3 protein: CSVAWGQTWSGRTYEQYF
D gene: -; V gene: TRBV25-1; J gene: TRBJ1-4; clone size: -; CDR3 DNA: TGTGCCAGCAGTGCTTGGAGTGACGGTAATGAAAAACGGTTTTTT; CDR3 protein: CASSAWSDGNEKRFF
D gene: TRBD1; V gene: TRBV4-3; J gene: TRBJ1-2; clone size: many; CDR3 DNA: TGCGCCAGCAGCCTCCTCGGACAGGGGACTAACTATGGCTACACCTTC; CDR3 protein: CASSLLGQGTNYGYTF
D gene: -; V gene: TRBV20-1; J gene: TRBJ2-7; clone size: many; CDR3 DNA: TGCAGTGCTAGTCCTCCGCCGGGGATGCTGGGGCGCTACGAGCAGTACTTC; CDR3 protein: CSASPPPGMLGRYEQYF
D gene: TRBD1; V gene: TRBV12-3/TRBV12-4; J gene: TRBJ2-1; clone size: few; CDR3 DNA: TGTGCCAGCAGTTTAATCCCCGGGACAGGGAATAACAATGAGCAGTTCTTC; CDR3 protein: CASSLIPGTGNNNEQFF
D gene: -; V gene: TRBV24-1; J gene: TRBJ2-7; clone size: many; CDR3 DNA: TGTGCCACCAGTGATTGGGACGCAGCCTACGAGCAGTACTTC; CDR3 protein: CATSDWDAAYEQYF
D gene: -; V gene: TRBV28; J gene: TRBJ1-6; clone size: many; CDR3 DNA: TGTGCCAGCAGTTTTACGAGGCGTGATTCACCCCTCCACTTT; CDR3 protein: CASSFTRRDSPLHF
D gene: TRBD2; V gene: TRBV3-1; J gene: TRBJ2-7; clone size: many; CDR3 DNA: TGTGCCAGCAGCCAAGGCGGGCTAGCGGGGGCCTCGTGGGAGCAGTACTTC; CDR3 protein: CASSQGGLAGASWEQYF
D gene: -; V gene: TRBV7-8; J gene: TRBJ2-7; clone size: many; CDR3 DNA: TGTGCCAGCAGCCACGATCTCCGGGGGGAGCAGTACTTC; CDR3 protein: CASSHDLRGEQYF
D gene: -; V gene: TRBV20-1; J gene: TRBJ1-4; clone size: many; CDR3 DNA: TGCAGTGCTAGAATCAGGGTTACTAATGAAAAACTGTTTTTT; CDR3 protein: CSARIRVTNEKLFF
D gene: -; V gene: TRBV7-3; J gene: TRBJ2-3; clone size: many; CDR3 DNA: TGTGCCAGCACCACTGGACTATCCACAGATACGCAGTATTTT; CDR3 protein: CASTTGLSTDTQYF
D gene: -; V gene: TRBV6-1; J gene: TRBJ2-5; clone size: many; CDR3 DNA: TGTGCCAGCTCAGAAGGGCAGCGACTAGAGAGGCGAAAGACCCAGTACTTC; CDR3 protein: CASSEGQRLERRKTQYF
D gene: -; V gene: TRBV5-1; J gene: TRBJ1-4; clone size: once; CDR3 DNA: TGCGCCAGCAGCCCAGATGCAACTTTAAATGAAAAACTGTTTTTT; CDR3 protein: CASSPDATLNEKLFF
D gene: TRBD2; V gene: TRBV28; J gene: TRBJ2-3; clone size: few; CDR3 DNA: TGTGCCAGCAGGACCATAGCGGGAGGGACAGATACGCAGTATTTT; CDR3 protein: CASRTIAGGTDTQYF
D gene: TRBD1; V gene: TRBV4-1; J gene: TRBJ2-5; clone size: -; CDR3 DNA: TGCGCCAGCAGCCAACAAGGGGGCAGGACTTCCTACGTGGAGCAGTACTTC; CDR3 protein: CASSQQGGRTSYVEQYF
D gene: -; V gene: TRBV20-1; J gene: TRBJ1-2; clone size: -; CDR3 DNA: TGCAGTGCTAGAGACCGTGGAGGCTACACCTTC; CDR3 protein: CSARDRGGYTF
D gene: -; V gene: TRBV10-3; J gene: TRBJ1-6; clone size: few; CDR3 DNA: TGTGCCATCAAGGGCGGGGGGGATTCACCCCTCCACTTT; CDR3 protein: CAIKGGGDSPLHF
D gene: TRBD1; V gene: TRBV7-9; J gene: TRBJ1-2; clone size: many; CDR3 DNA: TGTGCCAGCAGCTCAGGGGGGGGCAAGTCTGTCTATGGCTACACCTTC; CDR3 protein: CASSSGGGKSVYGYTF
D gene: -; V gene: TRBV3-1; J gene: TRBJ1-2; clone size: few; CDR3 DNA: TGTGCCAGCAGCCAACCATCAGGAAGCTATGGCTACACCTTC; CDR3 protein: CASSQPSGSYGYTF
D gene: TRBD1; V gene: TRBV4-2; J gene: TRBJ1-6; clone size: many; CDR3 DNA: TGTGCCAGCAGCCCCCGCCAAGACAGGGGTAATTCACCCCTCCACTTT; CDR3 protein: CASSPRQDRGNSPLHF
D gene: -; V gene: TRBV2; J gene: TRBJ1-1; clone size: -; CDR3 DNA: TGTGCCAGCACCGAGAGACTCTTGACGGAAGCTTTCTTT; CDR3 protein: CASTERLLTEAFF